The 6 T cell receptor beta chains given below trace back to one sample, sequenced in a study of shared clonotypes between healthy human individuals. The protocol was immunoSEQ multiplex PCR, while the TCRdb copy is restricted to in-frame clones and leaves out a portion. This table has hundreds of thousands of clones, 97% appearing once. The specimen sequenced was naive CD4+ T cells sorted from blood. Specified subset: CD45RA+ positively selected. Receptors originate from a woman aged 30 to 39 in good health.

This sequence joins TRBV5-1 and TRBJ2-7, with no clear D. V was shortened by 0 bases and J by 6 bases, with 16 bases between the two germline ends. Per the germline V gene, CDR1 is SGHRS and CDR2 is YFSETQ. This CDR3 is built from 15 residues. The CDR3 DNA reads TGCGCCAGCAGCTTGGACTCCACCACTACCGCCGAGCAGTACTTC. Translating it yields CASSLDSTTTAEQYF. Filled out from reference TRBV5-1 and TRBJ2-7, the complete variable domain reads KAGVTQTPRYLIKTRGQQVTLSCSPISGHRSVSWYQQTPGQGLQFLFEYFSETQRNKGNFPGRFSGRQFSNSRSEMNVSTLELGDSALYLCASSLDSTTTAEQYFGPGTRLTVT.

The chain uses TRBV6-5 and TRBJ2-7, with 7 bases that match TRBD1. The CDR3 has 14 amino acids. CDR1 and CDR2 from the germline V gene are MNHEY and SVGAGI. V shed 3 bases, J shed 4 bases, and the junction held 6 bases outside the gene matches. CDR3 region: CASSYSGTEYEQYF. The CDR3 bases are TGTGCCAGCAGTTATTCCGGGACAGAATACGAGCAGTACTTC.

The chain recombines TRBV7-9 with TRBJ1-1; unclear D gene. V gave up 6 bases and J gave up 4 bases, with 9 bases separating them. The germline V gene encodes CDR1 SEHNR and CDR2 FQNEAQ (reference sequence). This CDR3 region has 12 residues. The CDR3 nucleotides read TGTGCCAGCAGTCCGGAGGGCACTGAAGCTTTCTTT. This codes for CASSPEGTEAFF.

The chain links TRBV6-5 to TRBJ2-5, with 9 positions matching TRBD1. CDR3 length equals 15 residues. Germline CDR1 reads MNHEY; CDR2 reads SVGAGI. The V and J ends lost 6 bases and 11 bases, in that order; junction bases with no gene match: 16. As DNA, the CDR3 is TGTGCCAGCAGACCCGGACAGGGGACTTTTTGGGAGCAGTACTTC. Amino acid sequence: CASRPGQGTFWEQYF.

This chain connects TRBV5-1 to TRBJ2-1; possibly TRBD1 for D (6 bases). V lost 1 base and J lost 4, with 9 bases in between. Germline CDR1 reads SGHRS; CDR2 reads YFSETQ. CDR3 length: 14 amino acids. Written as DNA, the CDR3 is TGCGCCAGCAGCTTGACAGGGCGGTACAATGAGCAGTTCTTC. It codes for CASSLTGRYNEQFF.

The rearrangement links TRBV6-5 to TRBJ2-2; weak D call: TRBD2 (6 bases). The ends were cut back, 11 bases at V and 7 bases at J, with 20 bases in the middle. From germline, CDR1 is MNHEY and CDR2 SVGAGI. This CDR3 spans 14 amino acids. The CDR3 DNA sequence: TGTGCCGGGGGAGAGCGGGCGAGGAACGGGGAGCTGTTTTTT. Its protein product is CAGGERARNGELFF.